This T cell receptor beta chain was sequenced for a study of blood T cell repertoires in COVID-19. On the study more broadly: The study drew acute and convalescent COVID-19 samples from the United States, Italy and Spain.

CDR3 size: 14 residues. The V segment lost 7 bases and the J segment 7 bases; nucleotides outside the gene matches: 6. The V gene's germline CDR1 is MDHEN and CDR2 SYDVKM. In the authors' workflow: Estimation of nucleated cell counts relied on the amplification of reference gene primers. TCRdb's table, derived via immunoSEQ multiplex PCR, lists solely in-frame clones and lacks some. That table furnishes V, J and clone size, whereas the DNA furnished D and trimming. The sample has about 95,000 clones; approximately 81% are singletons. This chain links TRBV28 with TRBJ1-6, with 8 positions matching TRBD1. This TCR came from a man at least 80 years old with active or convalescent COVID-19. The source material was peripheral blood. The CDR3 protein is CASTKDRVNSPLHF. CDR3 coding DNA: TGTGCCAGCACGAAGGACAGGGTGAATTCACCCCTCCACTTT. The complete variable domain, with remaining parts taken from reference TRBV28 and TRBJ1-6, reads DVKVTQSSRYLVKRTGEKVFLECVQDMDHENMFWYRQDPGLGLRLIYFSYDVKMKEKGDIPEGYSVSREKKERFSLILESASTNQTSMYLCASTKDRVNSPLHFGNGTRLTVT.